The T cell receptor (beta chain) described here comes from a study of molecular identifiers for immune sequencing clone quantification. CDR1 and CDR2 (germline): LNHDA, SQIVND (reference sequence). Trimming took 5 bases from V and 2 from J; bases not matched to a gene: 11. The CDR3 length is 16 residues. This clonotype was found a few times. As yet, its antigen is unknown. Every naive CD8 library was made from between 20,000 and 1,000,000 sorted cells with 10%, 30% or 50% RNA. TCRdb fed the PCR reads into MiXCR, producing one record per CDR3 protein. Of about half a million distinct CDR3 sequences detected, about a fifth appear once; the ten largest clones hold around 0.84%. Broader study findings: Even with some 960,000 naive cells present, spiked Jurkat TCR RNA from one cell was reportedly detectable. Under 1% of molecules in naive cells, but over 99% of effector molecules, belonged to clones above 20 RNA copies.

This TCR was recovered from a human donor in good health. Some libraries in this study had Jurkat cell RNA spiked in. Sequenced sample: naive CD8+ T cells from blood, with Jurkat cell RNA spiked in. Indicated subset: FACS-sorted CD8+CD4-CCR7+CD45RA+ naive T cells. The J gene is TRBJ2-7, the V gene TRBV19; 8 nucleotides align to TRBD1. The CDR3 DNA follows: TGTGCCAGTAGTGCAAGCCAGGGGGCCTTTCCCTACGAGCAGTACTTC. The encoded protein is CASSASQGAFPYEQYF.